This T cell receptor (beta chain) was found in a study of blood T cell repertoires in COVID-19. This CDR3 comprises 15 residues. Germline loops: CDR1 ENHRY, CDR2 SYGVKD. With V trimmed by 4 bases and J by 2 bases, 1 base remained unmatched. This table comes from immunoSEQ multiplex PCR, and its TCRdb copy is limited to in-frame clones, with some not included. The sample lists 150,000 to 200,000 clones; around 90% were seen once. The sequence came from a man in his forties or fifties with acute or convalescent COVID-19. Sequenced sample: peripheral blood. J is TRBJ2-2 and V is TRBV10-3; 10 bases match TRBD1. The DNA for the CDR3 is TGTGCCATCAGTGGGACAGGGGGAAACACCGGGGAGCTGTTTTTT. As protein: CAISGTGGNTGELFF.